The 31 T cell receptor beta chains listed next were all sequenced from one sample in a study of response to subunit inactivated influenza vaccine (dated by TCRdb to the late 2010s). The library was obtained by RT-PCR. The run used an Illumina HiSeq 2500. TCRdb itself trimmed the public reads at Q25 with fastp, ran MiXCR and retained productive beta chains. Identical CDR3 protein sequences are pooled into one entry, listed with their most common genes and DNA. The table for this sample lists some 520,000 distinct CDR3 sequences; 16% of them were counted only once. The ten largest clones capture approximately 3% of the sample. The sequenced sample was CD4+ T cells sorted from PBMCs, obtained around 25 months after vaccination. These receptors originate from a man in his fifties or sixties who received an inactivated influenza vaccine. Donor details come from another sample of the same person, matched by shared clones.

The V gene is TRBV24-1, the J gene TRBJ2-5, with 12 bases lining up with TRBD1. V trimming: 4 bases; J trimming: 5 bases; junction bases outside the gene matches: 7. The CDR3 has 16 residues. Germline CDR1 reads KGHDR; CDR2 reads SFDVKD. CDR3 sequence: CATSELRDRGPETQYF. DNA of the CDR3: TGTGCCACCAGTGAACTCCGGGACAGGGGGCCGGAGACCCAGTACTTC.

The DNA of the CDR3 is TGTGCCAGCAGACGGTCCCCGGGACAGGGATCCTACGAGCAGTACTTC. This gives the protein CASRRSPGQGSYEQYF. The rearrangement links TRBV12-3 or TRBV12-4 to TRBJ2-7; 9 positions agree with TRBD1. This CDR3 region has 16 residues. V shed 6 bases and J 1 base; nucleotides not matched to a gene: 10.

This clonotype turned up a few times. This chain connects TRBV12-3 or TRBV12-4 to TRBJ1-2; no firm D call. The CDR3 runs 12 residues. V lost 6 bases and J 8 bases, leaving 13 bases between the germline ends. The CDR3 region is CASRPQLVGYTF. The CDR3 DNA reads as TGTGCCAGCAGGCCTCAGTTAGTGGGCTACACCTTC.

CDR3 residues: CASSLAILQGMDEQFF. As DNA, the CDR3 is TGCGCCAGCAGCTTGGCCATCCTACAGGGGATGGATGAGCAGTTCTTC. This chain links TRBV5-1 with TRBJ2-1, with 7 bases identical to TRBD1. V gave up 0 bases and J gave up 8 bases; unmatched junction bases: 11. CDR3 size: 16 residues. The germline V gene encodes CDR1 SGHRS and CDR2 YFSETQ.

V usage is TRBV7-6 and J usage is TRBJ2-1; D is ambiguous. This CDR3 contains 14 residues. V was shortened by 1 base and J by 6 bases, with 10 bases between the two germline ends. Looked up from germline, CDR1 is SGHVS and CDR2 is FNYEAQ. CDR3 DNA: TGTGCCAGCAGCTTAGTTTTGAACAGCAATGAGCAGTTCTTC. Translating gives CASSLVLNSNEQFF.

This clonotype was detected a few times. The chain links TRBV12-3 or TRBV12-4 to TRBJ2-7, with no clear D. V was pared by 5 bases and J by 6 bases, with 20 bases between. This CDR3 contains 15 residues. The CDR3 sequence: CASSLPGLGFLEQYF. CDR3 coding DNA: TGTGCCAGCAGTCTCCCCGGGCTAGGTTTTCTCGAGCAGTACTTC.

This clonotype was observed a handful of times. This chain joins TRBV9 and TRBJ2-3; D gene uncertain. Trimming pared 0 bases from V and 6 bases from J, leaving 8 bases between. The length of the CDR3 is 13 residues. Per germline, CDR1 SGDLS and CDR2 YYNGEE. The CDR3 is CASSVDPVDTQYF. The CDR3, as DNA: TGTGCCAGCAGCGTAGATCCTGTTGATACGCAGTATTTT. The full variable domain, its missing parts supplied by reference TRBV9 and TRBJ2-3, is DSGVTQTPKHLITATGQRVTLRCSPRSGDLSVYWYQQSLDQGLQFLIQYYNGEERAKGNILERFSAQQFPDLHSELNLSSLELGDSALYFCASSVDPVDTQYFGPGTRLTVL.

V and J are TRBV5-4 and TRBJ2-3; unclear D gene. Germline V gives CDR1 SGHNT, CDR2 YYREEE (reference sequence). CDR3 length: 15 residues. The V end was cut by 1 base, the J end by 0 bases, with 9 bases between. The CDR3, as DNA: TGTGCCAGCAGCTTGAGATCGGTTAGCACAGATACGCAGTATTTT. Encoded protein: CASSLRSVSTDTQYF.

The CDR3 DNA follows: TGTGCCGTTTCCCCCATGGGAGAGACCCAGTACTTC. Amino acid sequence: CAVSPMGETQYF. The chain recombines TRBV10-3 with TRBJ2-5, with D unresolved. Trimming removed 11 bases at V and 4 bases at J, with 14 bases between. CDR3 length: 12 residues. Germline V gene sequence: CDR1 ENHRY, CDR2 SYGVKD.

The chain recombines TRBV3-1 with TRBJ1-1; possible D gene TRBD1, 5 bases. This CDR3 contains 13 residues. V lost 5 bases and J lost 4, with 11 bases in between. Germline-derived CDR1 and CDR2 are LGHDT and YNNKEL (reference sequence). CDR3 sequence reads: CASSSIGGTEAFF. The CDR3 nucleotides read TGTGCCAGCAGCTCTATTGGGGGCACTGAAGCTTTCTTT.

This clonotype was observed at least ten times. This chain links TRBV4-1 with TRBJ1-5; 7 bases match TRBD1. Germline CDR1 reads MGHRA; CDR2 reads YSYEKL. The CDR3 consists of 15 residues. The J segment lost 3 bases and the V segment lost 6 bases, leaving 8 bases of the junction unmatched. CDR3 loop: CASRQTGTANQPQHF. The CDR3 nucleotides are TGCGCCAGCAGACAAACCGGGACAGCCAATCAGCCCCAGCATTTT.

This clonotype was counted many times. The V call is TRBV7-3, the J call TRBJ2-3; weak D call: TRBD2 (6 bases). Germline CDR1 reads SGHTA; CDR2 reads FQGTGA. The CDR3 totals 15 residues. The V and J ends lost 5 bases and 0 bases respectively, with 12 bases between them. Written as DNA, the CDR3 is TGTGCCAGCAGCCAATTAGCGGCTAGCACAGATACGCAGTATTTT. Translated: CASSQLAASTDTQYF.

The sample holds a few counts of this clonotype. The V call is TRBV12-3 or TRBV12-4, the J call TRBJ2-5; TRBD1 matches 7 bases. The CDR3 runs to 14 residues. Germline trimming cut 7 bases from V and 5 bases from J; bases unmatched to any gene: 10. CDR3 coding DNA: TGTGCCAGCAACCGACAGGGAATGAGGGAGACCCAGTACTTC. Its translation: CASNRQGMRETQYF.

This clonotype was detected a few times. The genes are TRBV7-2 and TRBJ2-3; D remains unclear. The ends were cut back, 6 bases at V and 4 bases at J, with 5 bases in the middle. Germline assignment: CDR1 SGHTA and CDR2 FQGNSA. The length of the CDR3 is 11 residues. CDR3 protein: CASREADTQYF. As DNA, the CDR3 is TGTGCCAGCAGAGAGGCAGATACGCAGTATTTT. The whole variable domain, remainder taken from reference TRBV7-2 and TRBJ2-3, is GAGVSQSPSNKVTEKGKDVELRCDPISGHTALYWYRQSLGQGLEFLIYFQGNSAPDKSGLPSDRFSAERTGGSVSTLTIQRTQQEDSAVYLCASREADTQYFGPGTRLTVL.

CDR3 bases: TGCAGTGCCTCCACATCGGGGAGGACGGGCTACACCTTC. It is translated as CSASTSGRTGYTF. The chain combines TRBV20-1 with TRBJ1-2; D ambiguous. CDR3 length: 13 amino acids. Per the germline V gene, CDR1 is DFQATT and CDR2 is SNEGSKA (reference sequence). The V and J ends lost 6 bases and 8 bases respectively, with 19 bases between them.

The chain carries TRBV10-3 and TRBJ2-2, with D uncertain. The CDR3 has 16 amino acids. Germline V gene lookup returns CDR1 ENHRY and CDR2 SYGVKD. Trimming removed 4 bases from V and 1 base from J, with 13 bases in between. CDR3 sequence reads: CAISGSFTENTGELFF. The CDR3 nucleotides are TGTGCCATCAGTGGGAGTTTTACAGAGAACACCGGGGAGCTGTTTTTT.

V gene TRBV20-1 combines with J gene TRBJ2-7, with a weak D call TRBD2 (5 bases). The V end was cut by 6 bases, the J end by 7 bases, with 19 bases between. The CDR3 is 13 amino acids. From germline, CDR1 is DFQATT and CDR2 SNEGSKA (reference sequence). The CDR3 DNA sequence: TGCAGTGCCATCTTAGAGGGCCGGTGGGAGCAGTACTTC. Protein product: CSAILEGRWEQYF.

The chain is built from TRBV7-2 and TRBJ1-4; D gene unclear. The CDR3 has 15 residues. The V gene lost 0 bases and the J gene lost 0 bases, with 5 bases spanning the gap. Germline V lookup: CDR1 SGHTA, CDR2 FQGNSA. Here the CDR3 DNA reads TGTGCCAGCAGCTTAGCGGTTGCAACTAATGAAAAACTGTTTTTT. Its translation is CASSLAVATNEKLFF.

The chain combines TRBV29-1 with TRBJ2-1, with 11 positions matching TRBD2. Germline V CDR1 and CDR2: SQVTM, ANQGSEA. The CDR3 is 12 residues long. The V gene end was trimmed by 7 bases and the J gene end by 8 bases; junction bases not matched to a gene: 4. The CDR3 DNA is TGCAGCGCTAGCGGGGGGAGGGATGAGCAGTTCTTC. It codes for CSASGGRDEQFF.

The chain is built from TRBV19 and TRBJ2-1; 9 bases map to TRBD1. CDR3 length equals 16 residues. Germline V CDR1 and CDR2: LNHDA, SQIVND (reference sequence). Losses at the gene ends were 5 bases for V and 8 bases for J; bases not matched to a gene: 13. The CDR3: CASSRSTGTGYDEQFF. CDR3 nucleotide sequence: TGTGCCAGTAGTCGATCCACCGGGACAGGGTATGATGAGCAGTTCTTC. The complete variable domain, with remaining parts taken from reference TRBV19 and TRBJ2-1, reads DGGITQSPKYLFRKEGQNVTLSCEQNLNHDAMYWYRQDPGQGLRLIYYSQIVNDFQKGDIAEGYSVSREKKESFPLTVTSAQKNPTAFYLCASSRSTGTGYDEQFFGPGTRLTVL.

The rearrangement uses TRBV7-9 and TRBJ1-5, with D unclear. V lost 5 bases, J lost 10 bases, and 15 bases lay in between. The germline gives CDR1 SEHNR, CDR2 FQNEAQ (reference sequence). The CDR3 covers 13 residues. CDR3 in amino acids: CASSDRAPRPQHF. In DNA form, the CDR3 reads TGTGCCAGCAGCGACCGGGCCCCAAGACCCCAGCATTTT. The full variable domain, its missing parts supplied by reference TRBV7-9 and TRBJ1-5, is DTGVSQNPRHKITKRGQNVTFRCDPISEHNRLYWYRQTLGQGPEFLTYFQNEAQLEKSRLLSDRFSAERPKGSFSTLEIQRTEQGDSAMYLCASSDRAPRPQHFGDGTRLSIL.

The CDR3 sequence: CASLDTNSYEQYF. The CDR3 DNA follows: TGTGCCAGTTTGGACACCAACTCCTACGAGCAGTACTTC. The chain combines TRBV6-1 with TRBJ2-7; a possible D gene is TRBD1 (5 bases). The length of the CDR3 is 13 residues. V lost 9 bases to trimming and J lost 0 bases, with 12 bases between them. Germline V CDR1 and CDR2: MNHNS, SASEGT.

The table lists this clonotype with a few counts. V usage is TRBV11-2 and J usage is TRBJ2-3; possible D gene TRBD2, 6 bases. The CDR3 is 15 residues long. CDR1 and CDR2 from the germline V gene are SGHAT and FQNNGV. The germline V and J ends were trimmed by 3 bases and 0 bases, with 10 bases remaining between them. The CDR3 coding sequence is TGTGCCAGCAGCTTGAGACTAGTTAGCACAGATACGCAGTATTTT. Amino acid sequence: CASSLRLVSTDTQYF.

This clonotype was found many times. The chain is built from TRBV9 and TRBJ2-3; a possible D gene is TRBD2 (6 bases). The CDR3 has 14 residues. The V and J ends lost 6 bases and 6 bases respectively, with 17 bases between them. Looked up from germline, CDR1 is SGDLS and CDR2 is YYNGEE. As DNA, the CDR3 is TGTGCCAGCACCCGGGACCCTGGAGGGGATACGCAGTATTTT. It is translated as CASTRDPGGDTQYF.

In this sample, this clonotype turned up a few times. This rearrangement joins TRBV5-6 to TRBJ2-1; no clear D gene. The germline CDR1 and CDR2 sequences are SGHDT and YYEEEE. This CDR3 spans 15 amino acids. The ends were cut back, 4 bases at V and 0 bases at J, with 11 bases in the middle. CDR3 in DNA: TGTGCCAGCAGCCTACCCGACGCCTCCTACAATGAGCAGTTCTTC. It translates to CASSLPDASYNEQFF.

This clonotype turned up a few times. The rearrangement uses TRBV29-1 and TRBJ1-2, with D possibly matching TRBD1 (6 bases). Germline assignment: CDR1 SQVTM and CDR2 ANQGSEA. V lost 7 bases and J lost 7, with 13 bases in between. CDR3 length equals 11 residues. Written as DNA, the CDR3 is TGCAGCGACCCGGACAGTCGTGGCTACACCTTC. It encodes CSDPDSRGYTF.

The chain recombines TRBV4-1 with TRBJ1-4; D may be TRBD1 (6 bases). Trimming removed 2 bases at V and 4 bases at J, with 14 bases between. This CDR3 is 16 amino acids long. Germline loops: CDR1 MGHRA, CDR2 YSYEKL. The CDR3 bases are TGCGCCAGCAGCCAAAAACCGACAGGAATTAATGAAAAACTGTTTTTT. It specifies CASSQKPTGINEKLFF.

The chain recombines TRBV11-2 with TRBJ2-5; tentative D call: TRBD1 (6 bases). Germline-derived CDR1 and CDR2 are SGHAT and FQNNGV. V lost 5 bases and J 6 bases, leaving 16 bases between the germline ends. The CDR3 is 14 residues long. The CDR3 DNA follows: TGTGCCAGCAGCACCACACAGGGTAAACAGACCCAGTACTTC. Amino acid sequence: CASSTTQGKQTQYF.

As concerns this clonotype: It may be a read error: a sequence one base away is much more abundant. The chain couples TRBV5-1 to TRBJ2-5; no firm D call. This CDR3 has 13 amino acids. CDR1 SGHRS and CDR2 YFSETQ come from the germline V gene. V lost 1 base and J 8 bases, leaving 12 bases between the germline ends. This CDR3 is CASSLMARDTQYF. Written as DNA, the CDR3 is TGCGCCAGCAGCTTGATGGCTAGAGATACCCAGTACTTC. The full variable domain, its missing parts supplied by reference TRBV5-1 and TRBJ2-5, is KAGVTQTPRYLIKTRGQQVTLSCSPISGHRSVSWYQQTPGQGLQFLFEYFSETQRNKGNFPGRFSGRQFSNSRSEMNVSTLELGDSALYLCASSLMARDTQYFGPGTRLLVL.

The V call is TRBV6-2 or TRBV6-3, the J call TRBJ2-5; the D gene could be TRBD1 or TRBD2 (6 bases each). Trimming shortened V by 3 bases and J by 9 bases, and 14 bases separated the two germline ends. The CDR3 has 13 amino acids. Germline values: CDR1 MNHEY, CDR2 SVGEGT. The CDR3 bases are TGTGCCAGCAGTTATGAGCCAGGGGAGGCCCAGTACTTC. Its translation is CASSYEPGEAQYF.

The gene calls are TRBV24-1 and TRBJ2-7, with D perhaps TRBD2 (5 bases). V was clipped by 2 bases and J by 5 bases, with 12 bases between them. Looked up from germline, CDR1 is KGHDR and CDR2 is SFDVKD. This CDR3 is 14 amino acids long. CDR3 coding DNA: TGTGCCACCAGTGATTGGCGAGACGGGAACGAGCAGTACTTC. Translated: CATSDWRDGNEQYF.